Given below is one TCR beta chain in context. The target antigen is unknown. Unique molecular identifiers were built into the TCRbeta library. TCRdb reprocessed the PCR reads with MiXCR, giving one entry per CDR3 protein. The repertoire holds 440,000 or so distinct CDR3 sequences, with over 40% as singletons. V lost 5 bases and J lost 0, with 14 bases in between. The CDR3 runs to 15 residues. This record comes from a study of T-cell reconstitution after alpha-beta-depleted transplantation in children. Study-level findings and limits: In some patients, recipient T cells and intrathymic progenitors surviving conditioning explained high day-60 diversity. By one year post-transplant, T-cell counts and diversity largely arose from T cells that were newly produced. The origin of alpha-beta T cells about two months after transplant was reportedly several hundred expanded graft clones.

This specimen was PBMCs, taken before TCRalphabeta/CD19-depleted stem cell transplant. The TCR comes from a girl aged 2-10 years with aplastic anemia, due to receive a stem cell transplant. The rearrangement uses TRBV12-3 or TRBV12-4 and TRBJ2-7, with a possible D match to TRBD2 (5 bases). The DNA of the CDR3 is TGTGCCAGCAGTCCCAGCGGAGATAGCTCCTACGAGCAGTACTTC. Translated, it gives CASSPSGDSSYEQYF.